The clone carrying this TCR beta chain showed up just once. Antigen: not known. The sample comes from a study of cytomegalovirus exposure and HLA in healthy donors. The study drew the donors from its approximately 120-subject validation cohort, separate from the roughly 700-subject first cohort. Whole-study results and caveats: Through in vitro validation, three CMV-associated chains were shown to be specific for CMV antigens. High specificity and sensitivity for cytomegalovirus status were reported for the classifier. The authors listed some 150 TCR beta chains as cytomegalovirus-associated.

Trimming took 3 bases from V and 0 from J, leaving 5 bases between them. There are 13 residues in the CDR3. Germline values: CDR1 MNHEY, CDR2 SMNVEV (reference sequence). The protocol was immunoSEQ multiplex PCR, while the TCRdb copy is restricted to in-frame clones and leaves out a portion. The sample gives about 160,000 clones, around 85% of which show up once; around 2.5% is in the top ten. This chain uses TRBV27 with TRBJ1-1; D unresolved. This TCR derives from a young man in good health and CMV-seropositive. Sample: PBMCs. The CDR3 region is CASSFTLNTEAFF. The CDR3, as DNA: TGTGCCAGCAGTTTTACTTTGAACACTGAAGCTTTCTTT.